This T cell receptor beta chain was captured in a study of T cell responses to AZD1222 COVID-19 vaccine. Germline V lookup: CDR1 SGHNT, CDR2 YYREEE (reference sequence). This CDR3 comprises 19 residues. Trimming removed 3 bases from V and 4 bases from J, with 27 bases in between. Assay used: immunoSEQ multiplex PCR; TCRdb lists only in-frame clones, some missing. The sample has some 180,000 clones, about 90% seen once. The V and J genes are TRBV5-4 and TRBJ2-3, with a possible D match to TRBD2 (6 bases). The sequenced sample was peripheral blood, obtained on day 0 of AZD1222 vaccination. The TCR originated in an adult in good health. This CDR3 reads CASSSSRVLAPLEADTQYF. The CDR3 DNA sequence: TGTGCCAGCAGCTCTTCGCGGGTACTAGCCCCTCTGGAGGCAGATACGCAGTATTTT. Filled out from reference TRBV5-4 and TRBJ2-3, the complete variable domain reads ETGVTQSPTHLIKTRGQQVTLRCSSQSGHNTVSWYQQALGQGPQFIFQYYREEENGRGNFPPRFSGLQFPNYSSELNVNALELDDSALYLCASSSSRVLAPLEADTQYFGPGTRLTVL.